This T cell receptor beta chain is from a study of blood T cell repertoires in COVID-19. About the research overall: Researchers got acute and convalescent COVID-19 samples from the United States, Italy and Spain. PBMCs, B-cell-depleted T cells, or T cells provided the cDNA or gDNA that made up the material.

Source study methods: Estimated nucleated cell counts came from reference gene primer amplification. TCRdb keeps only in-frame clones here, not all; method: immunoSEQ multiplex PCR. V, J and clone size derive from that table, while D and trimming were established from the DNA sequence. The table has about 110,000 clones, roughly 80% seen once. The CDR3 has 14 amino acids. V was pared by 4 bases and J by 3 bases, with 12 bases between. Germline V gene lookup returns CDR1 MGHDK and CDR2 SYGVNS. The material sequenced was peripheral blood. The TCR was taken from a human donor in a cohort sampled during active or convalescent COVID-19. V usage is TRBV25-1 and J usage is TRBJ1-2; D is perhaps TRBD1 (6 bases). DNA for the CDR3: TGTGCCAGCAGTGGACCACAGGGATACTATGGCTACACCTTC. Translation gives CASSGPQGYYGYTF.